The 21 T cell receptor beta chains below come from one sample, sequenced in a study of blood T cell repertoires in COVID-19. Generated by immunoSEQ multiplex PCR, the TCRdb table keeps only in-frame clones and is missing some. The sample contains a few hundred thousand clones, about 90% of which appear only once. What was sequenced was PBMCs or T cells enriched from blood (not recorded which). These receptor sequences come from a man between 18 and 35 years old who had recovered from COVID-19.

This sequence joins TRBV6-5 and TRBJ1-3, with a possible D match to TRBD1 (5 bases). V was shortened by 10 bases and J by 6 bases, with 10 bases between the two germline ends. Germline V gives CDR1 MNHEY, CDR2 SVGAGI. The CDR3 covers 11 residues. In DNA form, the CDR3 reads TGTGCCACCCGACAGTCAAACACCATATATTTT. Amino acid sequence: CATRQSNTIYF.

The chain couples TRBV19 to TRBJ2-1, with 8 positions matching TRBD2. V lost 5 bases to trimming and J lost 9 bases; unmatched junction nucleotides: 6. This CDR3 spans 13 amino acids. The V gene's germline CDR1 is LNHDA and CDR2 SQIVND (reference sequence). The CDR3 DNA sequence: TGTGCCAGTAGTGACGGGGGGGCCGGTGAGCAGTTCTTC. This sequence encodes CASSDGGAGEQFF.

As to this clone: Other nucleotide sequences from this sample produce the same CDR3. V is TRBV10-3 and J is TRBJ2-2; D is perhaps TRBD1 (6 bases). V shed 4 bases and J shed 2 bases, with 8 bases lying between them. Germline-derived CDR1 and CDR2 are ENHRY and SYGVKD. The CDR3 covers 14 residues. CDR3 in DNA: TGTGCCATCAGTGGGACAGCCAACACCGGGGAGCTGTTTTTT. Encoded protein: CAISGTANTGELFF.

The chain has TRBV7-2 and TRBJ1-1; 9 bases are a match to TRBD1. CDR3 size: 11 residues. The germline CDR1 and CDR2 sequences are SGHTA and FQGNSA. V gave up 3 bases and J gave up 10 bases; unmatched junction bases: 0. CDR3 bases: TGTGCCAGCAGCTTGGGACAGGGAGCTTTCTTT. It encodes CASSLGQGAFF.

The CDR3 loop reads CASEQGGGAFF. CDR3 nucleotides: TGTGCCAGCGAACAGGGGGGAGGAGCTTTCTTT. The genes are TRBV28 and TRBJ1-1, with 8 bases that match TRBD1. Germline CDR1 and CDR2: MDHEN and SYDVKM. V was clipped by 8 bases and J by 10 bases; unmatched bases: 6. There are 11 residues in the CDR3.

The J gene is TRBJ2-7, the V gene TRBV7-9; tentatively, D is TRBD1 (6 bases). This CDR3 has 15 amino acids. CDR1 and CDR2 from the germline V gene are SEHNR and FQNEAQ (reference sequence). V gave up 5 bases and J gave up 5 bases, with 19 bases separating them. The CDR3 nucleotides are TGTGCCAGCAGCCTGAGGTCCGGGACACTAAACGAGCAGTACTTC. Translated, it gives CASSLRSGTLNEQYF. Looking up the rest from reference TRBV7-9 and TRBJ2-7 gives the full variable domain: DTGVSQNPRHKITKRGQNVTFRCDPISEHNRLYWYRQTLGQGPEFLTYFQNEAQLEKSRLLSDRFSAERPKGSFSTLEIQRTEQGDSAMYLCASSLRSGTLNEQYFGPGTRLTVT.

The chain links TRBV19 to TRBJ2-7; TRBD1 agrees at 10 bases. The CDR3 contains 17 residues. The germline V gene has CDR1 LNHDA and CDR2 SQIVND (reference sequence). V lost 6 bases, J lost 5 bases, and 16 bases stayed unmatched. CDR3 loop: CASSTLTTGGQLNEQYF. The CDR3 coding sequence is TGTGCCAGTAGCACCTTAACGACAGGGGGCCAATTAAACGAGCAGTACTTC.

V and J are TRBV27 and TRBJ2-7, with D unresolved. Per germline, CDR1 MNHEY and CDR2 SMNVEV (reference sequence). V was shortened by 0 bases and J by 0 bases, with 6 bases between the two germline ends. This CDR3 has 14 amino acids. This CDR3 is CASSLSLSSYEQYF. The CDR3, as DNA: TGTGCCAGCAGTTTATCCCTATCCTCCTACGAGCAGTACTTC.

A word on this clone: Mismatch with germline at one junction end may stem from a read error. Other DNA sequences in this sample translate to the same CDR3. V gene TRBV28 combines with J gene TRBJ1-2; 7 positions match TRBD1. This CDR3 comprises 12 residues. The germline CDR1 and CDR2 sequences are MDHEN and SYDVKM. The CDR3 nucleotides are TGCGCCAGCAGCACAGGGGACTATGGCTACACCTTC. It yields the protein CASSTGDYGYTF.

This sequence joins TRBV18 and TRBJ1-2, with D possibly TRBD1 on 5 matching bases. The length of the CDR3 is 14 residues. The V end was cut by 1 base, the J end by 2 bases, with 8 bases between. Germline V gives CDR1 KGHSH, CDR2 LQKENI. CDR3 nucleotides: TGTGCCAGCTCACCACAGACAGAAAACTATGGCTACACCTTC. This encodes CASSPQTENYGYTF.

The chain carries TRBV19 and TRBJ1-1, with a possible D match to TRBD1 (5 bases). Deletions cut 7 bases from V and 1 base from J, with 10 bases between. CDR3 length equals 13 residues. Germline-derived CDR1 and CDR2 are LNHDA and SQIVND (reference sequence). CDR3 in DNA: TGTGCCAGTAACAGACAGCGGAACACTGAAGCTTTCTTT. Translated, it gives CASNRQRNTEAFF.

V and J are TRBV3-1 (or the pseudogene TRBV3-2) and TRBJ2-1; 8 bases align to TRBD2. The V and J ends lost 1 base and 9 bases, in that order; junction bases with no gene match: 8. Germline V gene lookup returns CDR1 LGHDT and CDR2 YNNKEL (reference sequence). This CDR3 is built from 15 residues. CDR3 sequence: CASSQGTGGAGEQFF. The CDR3 region has the DNA TGTGCCAGCAGCCAAGGAACCGGGGGGGCCGGTGAGCAGTTCTTC.

The chain uses TRBV10-3 and TRBJ2-7; D uncertain. This CDR3 is 14 amino acids long. V gave up 4 bases and J gave up 0 bases, with 10 bases separating them. Germline V gene sequence: CDR1 ENHRY, CDR2 SYGVKD. The CDR3 region is CAISGNAVSYEQYF. Here the CDR3 DNA reads TGTGCCATCAGTGGTAACGCGGTCTCCTACGAGCAGTACTTC.

J is TRBJ2-2 and V is TRBV12-5; 8 nucleotides line up with TRBD1. CDR3 size: 18 residues. J was trimmed by 4 bases and V by 5 bases; bases with no gene match: 15. Germline lookup yields CDR1 LGHNT and CDR2 FRNRAP. Here the CDR3 DNA reads TGTGCTAGTGGTCCGTCGACCAAGACAGGGGACCCCACCGGGGAGCTGTTTTTT. Translating it yields CASGPSTKTGDPTGELFF.

This chain uses TRBV24-1 with TRBJ1-1; 8 nucleotides line up with TRBD1. This CDR3 spans 18 amino acids. Germline CDR1 KGHDR, CDR2 SFDVKD. The V segment lost 5 bases and the J segment 0 bases; nucleotides outside the gene matches: 13. The CDR3 DNA reads TGTGCCACCAGTGCCCCGGACAGGGTTATCTATGTGAACACTGAAGCTTTCTTT. This codes for CATSAPDRVIYVNTEAFF.

This rearrangement joins TRBV4-1 to TRBJ2-3; no firm D call. This CDR3 spans 17 amino acids. V was cut by 4 bases and J by 2 bases, with 19 bases left in between. Germline V gene sequence: CDR1 MGHRA, CDR2 YSYEKL. The CDR3 reads CASSRSLEPWLTDTQYF. CDR3 nucleotides: TGCGCCAGCAGCCGGAGCCTAGAGCCCTGGCTCACAGATACGCAGTATTTT.

V gene TRBV4-2 combines with J gene TRBJ2-2; 14 positions agree with TRBD2. The length of the CDR3 is 17 residues. V shed 3 bases, J shed 6 bases, and the junction held 6 bases outside the gene matches. Germline V lookup: CDR1 LGHNA, CDR2 YNFKEQ. The CDR3 DNA reads TGTGCCAGCAGCCAGATGGGACTAGCGGGAGCCCCCGGGGAGCTGTTTTTT. Its protein is CASSQMGLAGAPGELFF.

The chain joins TRBV29-1 to TRBJ2-5; D uncertain. The germline V and J ends were trimmed by 6 bases and 5 bases, with 7 bases remaining between them. This CDR3 has 10 residues. Germline assignment: CDR1 SQVTM and CDR2 ANQGSEA. The CDR3 bases are TGCAGCGTATTTGCGGAGACCCAGTACTTC. This encodes CSVFAETQYF.

The V call is TRBV20-1, the J call TRBJ2-1; tentative D call: TRBD2 (6 bases). Germline V gene lookup returns CDR1 DFQATT and CDR2 SNEGSKA (reference sequence). This CDR3 region has 11 residues. V was pared by 3 bases and J by 7 bases, with 7 bases between. CDR3 sequence: CSARTRNEQFF. The CDR3 nucleotides read TGCAGTGCTAGGACTAGAAATGAGCAGTTCTTC.

The chain carries TRBV5-1 and TRBJ2-7; 9 nucleotides line up with TRBD2. The CDR3 loop spans 14 amino acids. Per the germline V gene, CDR1 is SGHRS and CDR2 is YFSETQ. The trim removed 4 bases at V and 6 bases at J, leaving 8 bases unmatched. For the CDR3, the DNA is TGCGCCAGCAGCCAAAGGACTAGCGTGGCCGAGCAGTACTTC. Protein product: CASSQRTSVAEQYF. Full variable domain (remainder filled in from reference TRBV5-1 and TRBJ2-7): KAGVTQTPRYLIKTRGQQVTLSCSPISGHRSVSWYQQTPGQGLQFLFEYFSETQRNKGNFPGRFSGRQFSNSRSEMNVSTLELGDSALYLCASSQRTSVAEQYFGPGTRLTVT.

The sample holds a few counts of this clone. The chain is built from TRBV9 and TRBJ2-3; tentative D call: TRBD1 (6 bases). The CDR3 spans 15 residues. CDR1 is SGDLS and CDR2 is YYNGEE in the germline V gene. Trimming shortened V by 4 bases and J by 2 bases, and 14 bases separated the two germline ends. The CDR3 DNA reads TGTGCCAGCAGCCCCCGGGACACGGACACAGATACGCAGTATTTT. The encoded protein is CASSPRDTDTDTQYF.